Given below is one TCR beta chain in context. The protocol was immunoSEQ multiplex PCR, while the TCRdb copy is restricted to in-frame clones and leaves out a portion. Of about 130,000 clones listed, around 82% are singletons. Germline CDR1 SGHRS, CDR2 YFSETQ. There are 14 residues in the CDR3. The V and J ends lost 4 bases and 7 bases, in that order; junction bases with no gene match: 5. This entry belongs to a study of blood T cell repertoires in COVID-19. Overall study: Collection of acute and convalescent COVID-19 samples took place in the United States, Italy and Spain. The cDNA or gDNA used as material had been derived from T cells, B-cell-depleted T cells, or PBMCs.

Input material: peripheral blood. The source is a woman in her twenties or thirties who had recovered from COVID-19. The rearrangement links TRBV5-1 to TRBJ1-6, with 7 bases aligning to TRBD1. CDR3 DNA: TGCGCCAGCAGCACTCAGGGGGAAAATTCACCCCTCCACTTT. Translation gives CASSTQGENSPLHF.